This T cell receptor (beta chain) appears in the sequencing data of a study of shared clonotypes between healthy human individuals. TCRdb's copy holds only in-frame clones and misses some; the assay was immunoSEQ multiplex PCR. The top ten clones hold nearly 1.5% of a sample with some 1 million clones, roughly 70% of them seen once. The CDR3 spans 13 residues. Trimming shortened V by 3 bases and J by 7 bases, and 12 bases separated the two germline ends. Germline V gene lookup returns CDR1 MDHEN and CDR2 SYDVKM. Material for sequencing was memory CD4+ T cells sorted from blood. Noted subset: CD45RA-negative fraction. The sequence came from a man between 18 and 35 years old in good health. The J gene is TRBJ1-2, the V gene TRBV28; D possibly corresponds to TRBD1 (5 bases). CDR3 in DNA: TGTGCCAGCAGTTTGAGGGGCCTGGGTGGCTACACCTTC. Encoded protein: CASSLRGLGGYTF.